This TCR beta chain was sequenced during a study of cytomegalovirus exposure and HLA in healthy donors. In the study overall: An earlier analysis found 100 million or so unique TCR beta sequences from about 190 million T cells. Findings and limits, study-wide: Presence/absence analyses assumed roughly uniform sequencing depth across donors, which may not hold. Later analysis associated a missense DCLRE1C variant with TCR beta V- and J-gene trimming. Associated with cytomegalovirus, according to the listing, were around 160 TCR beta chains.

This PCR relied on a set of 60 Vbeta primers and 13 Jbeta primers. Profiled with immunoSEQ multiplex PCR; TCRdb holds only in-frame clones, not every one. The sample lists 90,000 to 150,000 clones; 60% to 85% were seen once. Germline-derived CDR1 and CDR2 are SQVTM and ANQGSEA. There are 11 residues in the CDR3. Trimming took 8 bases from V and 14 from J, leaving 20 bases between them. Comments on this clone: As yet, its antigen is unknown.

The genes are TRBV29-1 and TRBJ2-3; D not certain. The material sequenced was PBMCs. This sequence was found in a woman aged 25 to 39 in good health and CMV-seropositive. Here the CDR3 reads CSTPSSVGLYF. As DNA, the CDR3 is TGCAGCACACCTTCGAGTGTTGGGCTGTATTTT.